The source of this T cell receptor (beta chain) is a study of T cells after yellow fever vaccination (dated by TCRdb to 2018 to 2020). For context, the study as a whole: The SMART-Seq v4 Ultra Low Input RNA kit was used to prepare libraries from fractions with low cell numbers. Bulk TCR alpha and beta repertoires were sequenced longitudinally to track T-cell clones before and after primary and booster YFV17D yellow fever vaccination. The cohort comprised two healthy male donors, one aged 18 to 30 and one aged 30 to 40 years. Blood was drawn at multiple timepoints before and after primary and secondary immunization, with bulk PBMC replicates and cell subsets isolated. Overall study results and their limits: FACS-sorted repertoires could contain abundant contaminating clonotypes from the bulk population, so computational filtering was required. Most clones expanded after primary vaccination were re-detected after the booster (almost 97% of CD4 and approximately 88% of CD8), suggesting broad memory maintenance. A small share of clonotypes occurred in both CD4 and CD8 compartments, likely arising from convergent recombination. Compared with the primary T-cell response, the secondary T-cell response was faster but weaker, reaching its peak on day 5 rather than on day 15. Because only a couple of donors were included in the study, the extent to which the findings can be generalized is limited.

Interpreted using the paper, the treatment or condition label stands for: live attenuated yellow fever vaccine strain. At every blood-draw timepoint, two biological replicates of bulk PBMCs were collected. A standard Ficoll-Paque protocol was used to isolate PBMCs from peripheral blood. RNA was extracted with TriZol from bulk PBMCs, CD4 and CD8 fractions, and dextramer-positive and dextramer-negative fractions. The germline V gene specifies SGHAT as CDR1 and FQNNGV as CDR2. At the junction V is shortened by 5 bases and J by 4 bases; bases outside the gene matches: 5. Reading from cysteine to phenylalanine, the CDR3 counts 15 amino acids. Only the CDR3 DNA stays, 45 bases, in frame from base 1. TCR cDNA was made using 5'RACE template switching, a step that added a universal primer site and unique molecular identifiers. cDNA synthesis was primed from both the TCR alpha and TCR beta constant segments. Library amplification involved two PCR steps, and the second step added sample barcodes and sequencing adapters. Sequencing of libraries was performed on Illumina HiSeq 2500 (2x100 bp) or NovaSeq (2x150 bp). Concerning the study's data processing: MIGEC was used to demultiplex reads and collapse the reads into UMI consensus sequences, and MiXCR was used for V(D)J alignment. Using edgeR on replicate PBMC samples, clonotypes were called vaccine-responding if FDR was below 0.01 and the log2 fold change was above 5 up to day 15. Each bulk clonotype was labeled CD4 or CD8 based on which sequenced repertoire, CD4 or CD8, contained the clonotype at higher abundance. The public reads were run again by TCRdb, first through fastp at Q25 and then through MiXCR, and only productive beta chains were kept. Rows matching on CDR3 protein sequence are summarized as one entry with the most common DNA and genes. These V and J calls derive from TCRdb rather than the authors' analysis. The sample table records hundreds of thousands of distinct CDR3 sequences; approximately 13% of these occur just once. The top ten clones comprise approximately 15% of the sample.

Regarding this clonotype: Its antigen is not yet known. No base qualities exist here, and no much larger clone lies one base off it.

This sequence was found in a man aged 25-45 years who received the YFV17D yellow fever vaccine. The V and J genes are TRBV11-2 and TRBJ2-7, and TRBD2 matches 13 of the central bases. This material consisted of PBMCs, taken on the day of the yellow fever booster vaccination. The CDR3 loop reads CASSAGLAGLYEQYF. The sequence in DNA is TGTGCCAGCAGCGCGGGACTAGCGGGACTTTACGAGCAGTACTTC.